The 17 T cell receptor beta chains below all came from one sample that was sequenced in a study of control samples from healthy donors and cancer patients. Method: immunoSEQ multiplex PCR; TCRdb's copy keeps in-frame clones and lacks some. The specimen's table records approximately 190,000 clones. Sequenced material: blood. These receptor sequences come from a woman between 25 and 40 years old in good health.

V is TRBV19 and J is TRBJ1-4; D might be TRBD1 (5 bases). V lost 4 bases and J lost 0, with 6 bases in between. The germline CDR1 and CDR2 sequences are LNHDA and SQIVND (reference sequence). The CDR3 loop spans 14 amino acids. The CDR3 region has the DNA TGTGCCAGTAGTAGGGGGGCAACTAATGAAAAACTGTTTTTT. Its translation: CASSRGATNEKLFF.

The V call is TRBV5-1, the J call TRBJ2-3; 9 positions agree with TRBD2. J lost 1 base, V lost 2 bases, and 11 bases had no gene match. CDR1 and CDR2 (germline): SGHRS, YFSETQ. The CDR3 has 18 amino acids. The CDR3 coding sequence is TGCGCCAGCAGCTTACGCGGGGGGGCTTTTTTCCGCACAGATACGCAGTATTTT. This gives the protein CASSLRGGAFFRTDTQYF.

The V gene is TRBV2, the J gene TRBJ2-7, with 8 bases that match TRBD1. Germline V gene data show CDR1 as SNHLY and CDR2 as FYNNEI. The length of the CDR3 is 14 residues. The V segment lost 6 bases and the J segment 2 bases; nucleotides outside the gene matches: 6. Here the CDR3 DNA reads TGTGCCAGCAGGGGGGGACAGGCTACCTACGAGCAGTACTTC. This translates into CASRGGQATYEQYF.

The J gene is TRBJ1-6, the V gene TRBV15; no firm D call. Trimming stripped 5 bases from V and 6 bases from J, with 8 bases between. Germline CDR1 is LNHNV and CDR2 is YYDKDF (reference sequence). There are 13 residues in the CDR3. In nucleotides, the CDR3 is TGTGCCACCAGCCCCTACCTTAATTCACCCCTCCACTTT. This encodes CATSPYLNSPLHF.

This CDR3 is CASSDSTGGYGYTF. Written as DNA, the CDR3 is TGTGCCAGCAGTGACTCAACAGGGGGCTATGGCTACACCTTC. The chain carries TRBV6-4 and TRBJ1-2; TRBD1 matches 8 bases. V was pared by 0 bases and J by 4 bases, with 1 base of the junction left unmatched. The CDR3 is made up of 14 amino acids. Germline V CDR1 and CDR2: MRHNA, SNTAGT.

The J gene is TRBJ2-7, the V gene TRBV28, with 10 nucleotides matching TRBD1. This CDR3 has 15 amino acids. Germline V gene sequence: CDR1 MDHEN, CDR2 SYDVKM. The ends lost 3 bases at V and 6 bases at J; junction bases unmatched: 8. The CDR3, as DNA: TGTGCCAGCAGTTTTAGAGGGACAGGGGCACGCGAGCAGTACTTC. Translating it yields CASSFRGTGAREQYF.

This chain connects TRBV21-1 to TRBJ1-5; no check of the table's D call, TRBD1, against the DNA was made. TRBV21-1 is a documented pseudogene. The CDR3 runs to 16 residues. CDR3 in DNA: TGTGCCAGCAGCATCCGGACAGGGGGCAAAAATCAGCCCCAGCATTTT. It yields the protein CASSIRTGGKNQPQHF.

This chain uses TRBV10-3 with TRBJ1-1; D is ambiguous. Deletions cut 3 bases from V and 5 bases from J, with 7 bases between. The CDR3 spans 12 residues. Germline V gene lookup returns CDR1 ENHRY and CDR2 SYGVKD. CDR3 sequence: CAISDSTTEAFF. DNA for the CDR3: TGTGCCATCAGTGACAGTACGACTGAAGCTTTCTTT.

The J gene is TRBJ1-1, the V gene TRBV30; 7 bases map to TRBD1. The V and J ends lost 5 bases and 1 base, in that order; junction bases with no gene match: 4. The CDR3 has 13 residues. CDR1 and CDR2 from the germline V gene are GTSNPN and SVGIG (reference sequence). CDR3 residues: CAWRGQRNTEAFF. The CDR3 coding sequence is TGTGCCTGGCGGGGACAGAGGAACACTGAAGCTTTCTTT.

The J gene is TRBJ1-6, the V gene TRBV28; a possible D gene is TRBD1 (6 bases). This CDR3 is built from 14 residues. CDR1 is MDHEN, CDR2 SYDVKM, per germline. The V and J ends lost 6 bases and 1 base respectively, with 7 bases between them. CDR3 bases: TGTGCCAGCAGCGGACAGTCCTATAATTCACCCCTCCACTTT. Translation: CASSGQSYNSPLHF.

V is TRBV7-3 and J is TRBJ2-7, with a weak D call TRBD2 (7 bases). Per germline, CDR1 SGHTA and CDR2 FQGTGA. This CDR3 contains 15 residues. Trimming left V 0 bases short and J 2 bases short, with 11 bases between. The CDR3 here is CASSLTTGGPYEQYF. CDR3 coding DNA: TGTGCCAGCAGCTTAACCACGGGGGGCCCCTACGAGCAGTACTTC.

The J gene is TRBJ2-2, the V gene TRBV7-9, with no clear D. CDR1 is SEHNR, CDR2 FQNEAQ, per germline (reference sequence). V shed 1 base and J shed 5 bases, with 11 bases lying between them. The CDR3 is 15 residues long. CDR3 bases: TGTGCCAGCAGCTTAGTGCGGTCAACTACCGGGGAGCTGTTTTTT. Translating gives CASSLVRSTTGELFF.

The chain joins TRBV4-2 to TRBJ1-5; no definite D call. Germline-derived CDR1 and CDR2 are LGHNA and YNFKEQ. V was trimmed by 3 bases and J by 4 bases, leaving 4 bases between them. There are 12 residues in the CDR3. CDR3 protein: CASSHLNQPQHF. CDR3 DNA sequence: TGTGCCAGCAGCCACCTAAATCAGCCCCAGCATTTT.

The gene calls are TRBV5-1 and TRBJ1-3, with D uncertain. V was pared by 4 bases and J by 0 bases, with 5 bases between. From germline, CDR1 is SGHRS and CDR2 YFSETQ. This CDR3 is 13 amino acids long. This CDR3 is CASSQYSGNTIYF. CDR3 coding DNA: TGCGCCAGCAGCCAATACTCTGGAAACACCATATATTTT.

The chain recombines TRBV28 with TRBJ1-1, with no clear D. Trimming shortened V by 2 bases and J by 2 bases, and 15 bases separated the two germline ends. Per the germline V gene, CDR1 is MDHEN and CDR2 is SYDVKM. The CDR3 consists of 16 residues. This chain's CDR3 is CASSLVSLGYNTEAFF. The CDR3 nucleotides are TGTGCCAGCAGTTTAGTTTCGCTAGGGTATAACACTGAAGCTTTCTTT.

J is TRBJ2-7 and V is TRBV7-9; TRBD2 agrees at 9 bases. The CDR3 length is 15 residues. Germline V gene data show CDR1 as SEHNR and CDR2 as FQNEAQ (reference sequence). J lost 4 bases, V lost 10 bases, and 14 bases had no gene match. This CDR3 reads CATLQAGGPVYEQYF. The CDR3 bases are TGTGCCACCCTACAAGCGGGGGGACCTGTTTACGAGCAGTACTTC.

V and J are TRBV6-5 and TRBJ2-7, with D possibly matching TRBD1 (5 bases). V gave up 4 bases and J gave up 0 bases, with 7 bases separating them. This CDR3 region has 13 residues. Germline lookup yields CDR1 MNHEY and CDR2 SVGAGI. The CDR3 DNA reads TGTGCCAGCAGTTCCAGGGTCTCCTACGAGCAGTACTTC. This encodes CASSSRVSYEQYF.